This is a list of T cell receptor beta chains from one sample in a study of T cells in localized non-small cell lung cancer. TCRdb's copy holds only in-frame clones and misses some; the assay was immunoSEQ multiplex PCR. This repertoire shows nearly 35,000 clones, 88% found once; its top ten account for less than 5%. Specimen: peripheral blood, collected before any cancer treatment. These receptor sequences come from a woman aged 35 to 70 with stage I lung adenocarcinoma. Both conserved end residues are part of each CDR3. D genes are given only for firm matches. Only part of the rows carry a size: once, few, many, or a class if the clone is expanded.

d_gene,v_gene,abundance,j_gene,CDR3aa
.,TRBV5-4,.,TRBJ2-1,CASSLRGYNEQFF
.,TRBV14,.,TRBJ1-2,CASSQVWYGYTF
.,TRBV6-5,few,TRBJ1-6,CASSYSGGPHSPLHF
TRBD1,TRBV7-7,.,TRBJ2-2,CASSLGQGNTGELFF
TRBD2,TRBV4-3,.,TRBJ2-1,CASSQEVAGGGEQFF
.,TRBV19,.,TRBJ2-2,CASSESGSNTGELFF
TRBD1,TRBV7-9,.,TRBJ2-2,CASSLEYWDRNGELFF
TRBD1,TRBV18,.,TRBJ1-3,CASSPGTGSSGNTIYF
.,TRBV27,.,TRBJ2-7,CASSSSYEQYF
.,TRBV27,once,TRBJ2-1,CASSLGYNEQFF
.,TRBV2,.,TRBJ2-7,CASSEKGSYEQYF
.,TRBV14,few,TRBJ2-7,CASSQEFRSYEQYF
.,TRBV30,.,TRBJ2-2,CAWSRGETTNTGELFF